The rows below give T cell receptor beta chains drawn from one sample of a study of cytomegalovirus exposure and HLA in healthy donors. Generated by immunoSEQ multiplex PCR, the TCRdb table keeps only in-frame clones and is missing some. The sample holds 95,000 to 150,000 clones; over 60% are singletons and the top ten take 3.7%. The sequenced sample was PBMCs. The receptor source for this set is a human donor in good health. The CDR3 runs from the conserved cysteine through the conserved F or W. The order of the fields is D gene, V gene, clone size, J gene, CDR3 protein, CDR3 DNA. The D gene is left open where the match is weak. Clone sizes are given selectively: once, few, many, or a class where the clone is expanded.

d_gene: NA
v_gene: TRBV27
abundance: NA
j_gene: TRBJ1-1
CDR3aa: CASSSRGFWGTEAFF
CDR3nt: TGTGCCAGCAGTTCCAGGGGCTTCTGGGGCACTGAAGCTTTCTTT

d_gene: NA
v_gene: TRBV11-3
abundance: NA
j_gene: TRBJ2-7
CDR3aa: CASSLVGLSYEQYF
CDR3nt: TGTGCCAGCAGCTTAGTTGGACTTTCCTACGAGCAGTACTTC

d_gene: TRBD1
v_gene: TRBV6-5
abundance: NA
j_gene: TRBJ1-5
CDR3aa: CASAGQGLNQPQHF
CDR3nt: TGTGCCAGCGCGGGACAGGGGTTAAATCAGCCCCAGCATTTT

d_gene: NA
v_gene: TRBV27
abundance: NA
j_gene: TRBJ1-2
CDR3aa: CASKGVEKYGYTF
CDR3nt: TGTGCCAGCAAGGGGGTGGAAAAGTATGGCTACACCTTC

d_gene: NA
v_gene: TRBV4-2
abundance: NA
j_gene: TRBJ2-5
CDR3aa: CASSQEGAEDWETQYF
CDR3nt: TGTGCCAGCAGCCAAGAAGGGGCCGAGGATTGGGAGACCCAGTACTTC

d_gene: NA
v_gene: TRBV28
abundance: few
j_gene: TRBJ1-4
CDR3aa: CASRHLRGKGNEKLFF
CDR3nt: TGTGCCAGCAGACACCTTCGGGGGAAGGGGAATGAAAAACTGTTTTTT

d_gene: TRBD1
v_gene: TRBV19
abundance: NA
j_gene: TRBJ1-1
CDR3aa: CASSIGTANTEAFF
CDR3nt: TGTGCCAGTAGTATCGGGACAGCGAACACTGAAGCTTTCTTT

d_gene: TRBD2
v_gene: TRBV7-9
abundance: NA
j_gene: TRBJ2-6
CDR3aa: CASSLIAGRSLSGANVLTF
CDR3nt: TGTGCCAGCAGCCTTATAGCGGGACGCTCGCTCTCTGGGGCCAACGTCCTGACTTTC

d_gene: NA
v_gene: TRBV11-3
abundance: NA
j_gene: TRBJ2-5
CDR3aa: CASSRSGGGETQYF
CDR3nt: TGTGCCAGCAGCCGAAGTGGAGGCGGGGAGACCCAGTACTTC

d_gene: TRBD1
v_gene: TRBV5-4
abundance: few
j_gene: TRBJ1-2
CDR3aa: CASSHLDRGGDGYTF
CDR3nt: TGTGCCAGCAGCCACTTGGACAGGGGAGGGGATGGCTACACCTTC

d_gene: NA
v_gene: TRBV27
abundance: NA
j_gene: TRBJ1-2
CDR3aa: CASSLRRGNGYTF
CDR3nt: TGTGCCAGCAGTTTAAGAAGGGGTAATGGCTACACCTTC

d_gene: TRBD2
v_gene: TRBV7-9
abundance: NA
j_gene: TRBJ2-5
CDR3aa: CASSLYWGGNGETQYF
CDR3nt: TGTGCCAGCAGCCTATATTGGGGGGGGAACGGAGAGACCCAGTACTTC

d_gene: TRBD1
v_gene: TRBV27
abundance: NA
j_gene: TRBJ1-4
CDR3aa: CASKLRQGTYEKLFF
CDR3nt: TGTGCCAGCAAACTCCGACAGGGGACCTATGAAAAACTGTTTTTT

d_gene: TRBD2
v_gene: TRBV6-4
abundance: NA
j_gene: TRBJ2-6
CDR3aa: CASSDSGTSGGSGANVLTF
CDR3nt: TGTGCCAGCAGTGACTCGGGGACTAGCGGGGGCTCTGGGGCCAACGTCCTGACTTTC

d_gene: TRBD2
v_gene: TRBV4-2
abundance: NA
j_gene: TRBJ2-1
CDR3aa: CASSQEAAGLNNEQFF
CDR3nt: TGTGCCAGCAGCCAAGAAGCAGCGGGGCTAAACAATGAGCAGTTCTTC

d_gene: TRBD1
v_gene: TRBV9
abundance: NA
j_gene: TRBJ1-4
CDR3aa: CASRPSGTENEKLFF
CDR3nt: TGTGCCAGCAGACCATCCGGGACAGAGAATGAAAAACTGTTTTTT

d_gene: NA
v_gene: TRBV5-1
abundance: NA
j_gene: TRBJ2-5
CDR3aa: CASSLGQQETQYF
CDR3nt: TGCGCCAGCAGCTTGGGACAGCAAGAGACCCAGTACTTC

d_gene: NA
v_gene: TRBV5-6
abundance: NA
j_gene: TRBJ2-7
CDR3aa: CASSLRRDSYEQYF
CDR3nt: TGTGCCAGCAGCTTGCGGCGGGACTCCTACGAGCAGTACTTC

d_gene: NA
v_gene: TRBV7-8
abundance: NA
j_gene: TRBJ2-7
CDR3aa: CASSLEVGGAEFYEQYF
CDR3nt: TGTGCCAGCAGCTTAGAGGTGGGAGGAGCGGAGTTCTACGAGCAGTACTTC

d_gene: TRBD2
v_gene: TRBV27
abundance: NA
j_gene: TRBJ2-2
CDR3aa: CASSFAGEHIKNTGELFF
CDR3nt: TGTGCCAGCAGTTTTGCGGGAGAACACATTAAGAACACCGGGGAGCTGTTTTTT

d_gene: NA
v_gene: TRBV4-2
abundance: NA
j_gene: TRBJ1-1
CDR3aa: CASSQVQGSNTEAFF
CDR3nt: TGTGCCAGCAGCCAAGTCCAGGGAAGTAACACTGAAGCTTTCTTT

d_gene: NA
v_gene: TRBV29-1
abundance: NA
j_gene: TRBJ1-2
CDR3aa: CSVPGGPRLYGYTF
CDR3nt: TGCAGCGTCCCCGGCGGCCCCAGACTCTATGGCTACACCTTC

d_gene: TRBD1
v_gene: TRBV28
abundance: NA
j_gene: TRBJ2-6
CDR3aa: CASNHWDRGLSLSGANVLTF
CDR3nt: TGTGCCAGCAACCATTGGGACAGGGGTCTAAGTCTTTCTGGGGCCAACGTCCTGACTTTC

d_gene: TRBD1
v_gene: TRBV5-1
abundance: NA
j_gene: TRBJ1-6
CDR3aa: CASSLRQGATNSPLHF
CDR3nt: TGCGCCAGCAGCTTGCGACAGGGGGCTACCAATTCACCCCTCCACTTT

d_gene: NA
v_gene: TRBV19
abundance: NA
j_gene: TRBJ2-6
CDR3aa: CASADTTKFSGANVLTF
CDR3nt: TGTGCCAGTGCGGACACCACTAAGTTCTCTGGGGCCAACGTCCTGACTTTC

d_gene: NA
v_gene: TRBV27
abundance: NA
j_gene: TRBJ2-3
CDR3aa: CASSLRAGYLTDTQYF
CDR3nt: TGTGCCAGCAGTTTAAGGGCGGGGTACCTTACAGATACGCAGTATTTT

d_gene: NA
v_gene: TRBV6-4
abundance: NA
j_gene: TRBJ1-2
CDR3aa: CASRTPGTNYGYTF
CDR3nt: TGTGCCAGCAGGACCCCAGGGACTAACTATGGCTACACCTTC

d_gene: TRBD1
v_gene: TRBV27
abundance: NA
j_gene: TRBJ2-3
CDR3aa: CASSLAGQGWTDTQYF
CDR3nt: TGTGCCAGCAGTTTGGCGGGACAGGGGTGGACAGATACGCAGTATTTT

d_gene: TRBD2
v_gene: TRBV29-1
abundance: few
j_gene: TRBJ2-1
CDR3aa: CSVTPGTSVHNEQFF
CDR3nt: TGCAGCGTGACCCCTGGAACTAGCGTGCACAATGAGCAGTTCTTC

d_gene: TRBD1
v_gene: TRBV5-6
abundance: NA
j_gene: TRBJ2-7
CDR3aa: CASNPGWDRGIYEQYF
CDR3nt: TGTGCCAGCAACCCCGGCTGGGACAGGGGAATTTACGAGCAGTACTTC

d_gene: NA
v_gene: TRBV14
abundance: NA
j_gene: TRBJ1-3
CDR3aa: CASSQDRAGTLGNTIYF
CDR3nt: TGTGCCAGCAGCCAAGATCGGGCAGGGACATTGGGAAACACCATATATTTT

d_gene: NA
v_gene: TRBV5-1
abundance: few
j_gene: TRBJ1-1
CDR3aa: CASSLQGNTEAFF
CDR3nt: TGCGCCAGCAGCTTACAGGGTAACACTGAAGCTTTCTTT

d_gene: TRBD1
v_gene: TRBV6-1
abundance: NA
j_gene: TRBJ2-5
CDR3aa: CASSEMGGQGGLETQYF
CDR3nt: TGTGCCAGCAGTGAGATGGGGGGACAGGGGGGCCTGGAGACCCAGTACTTC

d_gene: NA
v_gene: TRBV5-6
abundance: NA
j_gene: TRBJ2-7
CDR3aa: CASSLSGAAYEQYF
CDR3nt: TGTGCCAGCAGCTTGTCAGGGGCCGCCTACGAGCAGTACTTC

d_gene: NA
v_gene: TRBV2
abundance: NA
j_gene: TRBJ2-3
CDR3aa: CASSEDSTHTQYF
CDR3nt: TGTGCCAGCAGTGAAGATAGCACTCATACGCAGTATTTT

d_gene: NA
v_gene: TRBV28
abundance: few
j_gene: TRBJ1-2
CDR3aa: CASSFEGGYTF
CDR3nt: TGTGCCAGCAGTTTCGAGGGTGGCTACACCTTC

d_gene: NA
v_gene: TRBV18
abundance: NA
j_gene: TRBJ2-2
CDR3aa: CASSPPQNTGELFF
CDR3nt: TGTGCCAGCTCACCACCACAGAACACCGGGGAGCTGTTTTTT

d_gene: TRBD2
v_gene: TRBV7-3
abundance: NA
j_gene: TRBJ2-1
CDR3aa: CASSPIAGVLYNEQFF
CDR3nt: TGTGCCAGCAGCCCCATAGCGGGAGTACTGTACAATGAGCAGTTCTTC

d_gene: TRBD1
v_gene: TRBV10-2
abundance: NA
j_gene: TRBJ1-3
CDR3aa: CASQGGAGNTIYF
CDR3nt: TGCGCCAGCCAAGGGGGCGCGGGGAACACCATATATTTT

d_gene: NA
v_gene: TRBV6-5
abundance: NA
j_gene: TRBJ2-3
CDR3aa: CASSPQESSTDTQYF
CDR3nt: TGTGCCAGCAGTCCACAGGAATCTAGCACAGATACGCAGTATTTT

d_gene: NA
v_gene: TRBV18
abundance: NA
j_gene: TRBJ1-2
CDR3aa: CASSPGRGPYGYTF
CDR3nt: TGTGCCAGCTCACCAGGACGAGGGCCCTATGGCTACACCTTC